Reported below is one TCR beta chain. The antigen remains undetermined. Data came from immunoSEQ multiplex PCR; TCRdb stores just in-frame clones and leaves some out. The table records approximately 72,000 clones, roughly 90% of them present only once. This CDR3 is built from 14 residues. V was pared by 2 bases and J by 5 bases, with 6 bases of the junction left unmatched. Germline-derived CDR1 and CDR2 are SGHRS and YFSETQ. These data are taken from a study of T cell clones after liver transplantation. Across the study: As an antigen-independent comparator, third-party-reactive TCRbeta sequences came from pre-transplant mixed lymphocyte reactions. Tolerant meant at least one year fully off immunosuppression without liver enzymes above twice normal.

Study observations and caveats: The donor-reactive repertoire was only partly measurable in two subjects, lacking donor cells.

This rearrangement joins TRBV5-1 to TRBJ1-1; 7 nucleotides agree with TRBD1. This sequence originates from a human donor who received a liver transplant. Material: CD4+ T cells from blood, obtained before liver transplant. The CDR3 DNA is TGCGCCAGCAGCTTCGACAGGGAGAGGACTGAAGCTTTCTTT. Translation: CASSFDRERTEAFF.